Below are 13 T cell receptor beta chains sequenced from a single sample in a study of blood T cell repertoires in COVID-19. Assay: immunoSEQ multiplex PCR; the TCRdb copy retains only in-frame clones and omits some. Of some 50,000 clones listed, about 79% were seen once; the top ten hold roughly 8.2%. Input material: peripheral blood. These receptors came from a human donor in a cohort sampled during active COVID-19.

J is TRBJ2-7 and V is TRBV27; 10 bases align to TRBD2. The CDR3 spans 15 residues. With 6 bases clipped from V and 3 bases from J, the junction kept 8 bases outside the gene matches. Germline assignment: CDR1 MNHEY and CDR2 SMNVEV (reference sequence). CDR3 region: CASRAPGLANYEQYF. CDR3 sequence (DNA): TGTGCCAGCAGGGCACCGGGACTAGCGAACTACGAGCAGTACTTC.

This rearrangement joins TRBV18 to TRBJ2-7; D is unresolved. Germline V CDR1 and CDR2: KGHSH, LQKENI. Trimming shortened V by 0 bases and J by 1 base, and 7 bases separated the two germline ends. This CDR3 comprises 14 residues. The CDR3 DNA follows: TGTGCCAGCTCACCACCGGCTAGTTCCTACGAGCAGTACTTC. Translating gives CASSPPASSYEQYF. Full variable domain (outside the CDR3, taken from reference TRBV18 and TRBJ2-7): NAGVMQNPRHLVRRRGQEARLRCSPMKGHSHVYWYRQLPEEGLKFMVYLQKENIIDESGMPKERFSAEFPKEGPSILRIQQVVRGDSAAYFCASSPPASSYEQYFGPGTRLTVT.

V gene TRBV5-1 combines with J gene TRBJ2-7; 8 nucleotides match TRBD1. The ends lost 7 bases at V and 7 bases at J; junction bases unmatched: 13. The germline V gene has CDR1 SGHRS and CDR2 YFSETQ. This CDR3 has 14 residues. CDR3 protein: CASSSVGQGDEQYF. For the CDR3, the DNA is TGCGCCAGCTCCTCCGTTGGACAGGGTGATGAGCAGTACTTC. Based on the CDR3 plus reference TRBV5-1 and TRBJ2-7, the full variable domain is KAGVTQTPRYLIKTRGQQVTLSCSPISGHRSVSWYQQTPGQGLQFLFEYFSETQRNKGNFPGRFSGRQFSNSRSEMNVSTLELGDSALYLCASSSVGQGDEQYFGPGTRLTVT.

The chain uses TRBV7-8 and TRBJ2-7, with TRBD2 matching 16 bases. V gave up 1 base and J gave up 3 bases; unmatched junction bases: 3. The CDR3 is 17 residues long. Germline CDR1 is SGHVS and CDR2 is FQNEAQ. Written as DNA, the CDR3 is TGTGCCAGCAGCTTAGGGGGACTAGCGGGAGGGGGCTACGAGCAGTACTTC. Translating gives CASSLGGLAGGGYEQYF.

This rearrangement joins TRBV3-1 (or the pseudogene TRBV3-2) to TRBJ2-1; D remains unclear. The V end lost 3 bases, the J end lost 1 base, and 10 bases lay between the germline ends. The CDR3 consists of 15 residues. Germline V lookup: CDR1 LGHDT, CDR2 YNNKEL (reference sequence). Here the CDR3 reads CASSQYRLSYNEQFF. The CDR3 nucleotides are TGTGCCAGCAGCCAGTACCGACTTTCCTACAATGAGCAGTTCTTC.

This clone was seen only once. The rearrangement uses TRBV6-5 and TRBJ2-4; possibly TRBD2 for D (5 bases). The CDR3 extends over 13 amino acids. The germline V gene has CDR1 MNHEY and CDR2 SVGAGI. The ends were cut back, 6 bases at V and 11 bases at J, with 17 bases in the middle. The CDR3 protein is CASRYGGLPLQYF. DNA for the CDR3: TGTGCCAGCAGATACGGAGGCCTACCTCTTCAGTACTTC.

The rearrangement joins TRBV15 to TRBJ1-1; 7 positions agree with TRBD1. Germline loops: CDR1 LNHNV, CDR2 YYDKDF (reference sequence). V dropped 1 base and J dropped 5; count of bases not matched to a gene: 7. The CDR3 spans 15 residues. CDR3 coding DNA: TGTGCCACCAGCAGAGGAGGGCAGGGGGGAACTGAAGCTTTCTTT. Its translation: CATSRGGQGGTEAFF.

In this sample, this clone turned up once. The V gene is TRBV9, the J gene TRBJ1-2; D might be TRBD1 (6 bases). This CDR3 contains 16 residues. Trimming took 0 bases from V and 6 from J, leaving 18 bases between them. Germline CDR1 SGDLS, CDR2 YYNGEE. The CDR3 region is CASSVATYVAGDGYTF. DNA for the CDR3: TGTGCCAGCAGCGTAGCGACATATGTGGCAGGGGATGGCTACACCTTC.

The V and J genes are TRBV6-2 or TRBV6-3 and TRBJ1-2, with 10 positions matching TRBD1. Germline assignment: CDR1 MNHEY and CDR2 SVGEGT. The J segment lost 6 bases and the V segment lost 7 bases, leaving 17 bases of the junction unmatched. The CDR3 loop spans 17 amino acids. CDR3 in amino acids: CASTPRAPGQGLHGYTF. The DNA for the CDR3 is TGTGCCAGCACCCCCCGCGCTCCGGGACAGGGGCTTCATGGCTACACCTTC.

Only a few counts were recorded for this clone. The chain is built from TRBV5-4 and TRBJ2-2; TRBD2 aligns across 8 bases. Germline values: CDR1 SGHNT, CDR2 YYREEE (reference sequence). This CDR3 region has 15 residues. Trimming at V came to 3 bases and at J to 3 bases, leaving 4 bases not matched to a gene. The DNA of the CDR3 is TGTGCCAGCAGCTCACTAGCGGAGTACACCGGGGAGCTGTTTTTT. Protein: CASSSLAEYTGELFF.

This clone was picked up one time. The chain employs TRBV30 and TRBJ1-5; weak D call: TRBD1 (6 bases). V dropped 0 bases and J dropped 4 bases, with 16 bases sitting between them. The CDR3 extends over 16 amino acids. The germline CDR1 and CDR2 sequences are GTSNPN and SVGIG (reference sequence). CDR3 nucleotide sequence: TGTGCCTGGAGTGTACGAGGGACAATTATTAATCAGCCCCAGCATTTT. Translated: CAWSVRGTIINQPQHF.

This clone rates as medium-sized. The rearrangement links TRBV5-8 to TRBJ2-7; 9 nucleotides line up with TRBD2. V lost 4 bases to trimming and J lost 7 bases; unmatched junction nucleotides: 12. CDR3 size: 15 residues. Germline CDR1 and CDR2: SGHTS and YDEGEE. CDR3 DNA sequence: TGTGCCAGCAGCGGCCAGGTAGCGGGAGCTCGAGAGCAGTACTTC. Residues: CASSGQVAGAREQYF.

V usage is TRBV15 and J usage is TRBJ2-7, with 12 bases matching TRBD2. Germline V gene data show CDR1 as LNHNV and CDR2 as YYDKDF (reference sequence). With 8 bases clipped from V and 5 bases from J, the junction kept 7 bases outside the gene matches. This CDR3 contains 14 residues. The CDR3 protein is CATRPSGRGHEQYF. For the CDR3, the DNA is TGTGCCACCCGCCCTAGCGGGAGGGGGCACGAGCAGTACTTC.